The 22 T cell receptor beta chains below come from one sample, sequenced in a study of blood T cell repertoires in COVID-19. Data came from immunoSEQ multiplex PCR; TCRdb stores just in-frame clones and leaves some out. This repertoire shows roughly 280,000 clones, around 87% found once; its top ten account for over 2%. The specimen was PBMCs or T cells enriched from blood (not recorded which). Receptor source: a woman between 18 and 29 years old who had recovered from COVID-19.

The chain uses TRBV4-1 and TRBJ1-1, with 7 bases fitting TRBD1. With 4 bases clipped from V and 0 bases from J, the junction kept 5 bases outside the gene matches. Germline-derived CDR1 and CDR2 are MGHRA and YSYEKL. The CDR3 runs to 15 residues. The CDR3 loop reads CASSPSTGMNTEAFF. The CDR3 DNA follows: TGCGCCAGCAGCCCCTCGACAGGGATGAACACTGAAGCTTTCTTT.

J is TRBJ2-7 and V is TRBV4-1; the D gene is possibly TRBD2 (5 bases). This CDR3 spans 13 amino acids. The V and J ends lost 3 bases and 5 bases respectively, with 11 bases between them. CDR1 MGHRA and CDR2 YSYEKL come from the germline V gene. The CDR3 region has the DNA TGCGCCAGCAGCCAGATTACCGGGGACGAGCAGTACTTC. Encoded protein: CASSQITGDEQYF.

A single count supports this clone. DNA of the CDR3: TGTGCCAGCAGCCAAGACCCAGGGTGGTACGAGCAGTACTTC. This sequence encodes CASSQDPGWYEQYF. The chain employs TRBV4-2 and TRBJ2-7; D possibly corresponds to TRBD1 (5 bases). Germline V lookup: CDR1 LGHNA, CDR2 YNFKEQ. CDR3 length equals 14 residues. Trimming stripped 0 bases from V and 4 bases from J, with 10 bases between.

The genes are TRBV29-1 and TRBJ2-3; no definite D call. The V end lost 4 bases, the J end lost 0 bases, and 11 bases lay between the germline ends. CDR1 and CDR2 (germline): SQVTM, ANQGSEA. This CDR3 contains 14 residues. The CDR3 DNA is TGCAGCGTTGGCCCCCGGCGGAGCACAGATACGCAGTATTTT. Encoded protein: CSVGPRRSTDTQYF.

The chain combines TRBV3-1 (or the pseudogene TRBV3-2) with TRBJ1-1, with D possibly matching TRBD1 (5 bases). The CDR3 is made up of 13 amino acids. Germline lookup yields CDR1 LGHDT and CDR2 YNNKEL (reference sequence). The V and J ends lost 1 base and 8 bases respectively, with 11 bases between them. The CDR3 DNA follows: TGTGCCAGCAGCCAAGTCAGGGTTTCGGAAGCTTTCTTT. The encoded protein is CASSQVRVSEAFF.

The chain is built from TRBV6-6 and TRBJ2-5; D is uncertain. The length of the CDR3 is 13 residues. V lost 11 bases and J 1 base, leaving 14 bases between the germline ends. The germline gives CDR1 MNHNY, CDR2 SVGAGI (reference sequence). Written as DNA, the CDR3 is TGTGCCTCTACTCCCCCAGGCCAAGAGACCCAGTACTTC. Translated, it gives CASTPPGQETQYF.

The CDR3 region has the DNA TGCGCCAGCAGCTTCACGGGATTGAGCGAGCAGTACTTC. This codes for CASSFTGLSEQYF. The rearrangement links TRBV5-1 to TRBJ2-7; D might be TRBD2 (5 bases). CDR1 and CDR2 from the germline V gene are SGHRS and YFSETQ. V shed 2 bases and J shed 6 bases, with 12 bases lying between them. The CDR3 totals 13 residues.

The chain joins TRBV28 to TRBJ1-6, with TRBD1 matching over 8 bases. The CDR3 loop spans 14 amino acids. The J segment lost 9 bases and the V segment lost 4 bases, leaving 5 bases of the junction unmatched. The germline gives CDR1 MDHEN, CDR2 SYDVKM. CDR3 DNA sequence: TGTGCCAGCAGTTCTGGACAGGGAATTTCACCCCTCCACTTT. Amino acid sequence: CASSSGQGISPLHF. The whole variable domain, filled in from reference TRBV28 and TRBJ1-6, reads DVKVTQSSRYLVKRTGEKVFLECVQDMDHENMFWYRQDPGLGLRLIYFSYDVKMKEKGDIPEGYSVSREKKERFSLILESASTNQTSMYLCASSSGQGISPLHFGNGTRLTVT.

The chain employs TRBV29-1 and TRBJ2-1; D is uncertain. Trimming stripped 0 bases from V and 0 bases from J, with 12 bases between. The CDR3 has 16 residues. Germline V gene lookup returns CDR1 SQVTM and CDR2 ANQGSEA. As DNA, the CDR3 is TGCAGCGTTGAAGAGTCGTGGCGGAGCTCCTACAATGAGCAGTTCTTC. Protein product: CSVEESWRSSYNEQFF.

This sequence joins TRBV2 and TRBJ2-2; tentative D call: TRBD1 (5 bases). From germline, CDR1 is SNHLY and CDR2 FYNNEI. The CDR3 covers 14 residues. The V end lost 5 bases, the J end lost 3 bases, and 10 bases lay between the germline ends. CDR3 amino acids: CASSQGGDTGELFF. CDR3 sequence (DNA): TGTGCCAGCAGTCAGGGTGGGGACACCGGGGAGCTGTTTTTT. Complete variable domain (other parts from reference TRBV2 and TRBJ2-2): EPEVTQTPSHQVTQMGQEVILRCVPISNHLYFYWYRQILGQKVEFLVSFYNNEISEKSEIFDDQFSVERPDGSNFTLKIRSTKLEDSAMYFCASSQGGDTGELFFGEGSRLTVL.

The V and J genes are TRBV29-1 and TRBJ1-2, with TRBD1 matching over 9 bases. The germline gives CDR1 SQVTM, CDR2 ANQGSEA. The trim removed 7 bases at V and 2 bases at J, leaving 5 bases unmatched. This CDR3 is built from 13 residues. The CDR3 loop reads CSARTGVNYGYTF. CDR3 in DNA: TGCAGCGCTCGGACAGGGGTGAACTATGGCTACACCTTC.

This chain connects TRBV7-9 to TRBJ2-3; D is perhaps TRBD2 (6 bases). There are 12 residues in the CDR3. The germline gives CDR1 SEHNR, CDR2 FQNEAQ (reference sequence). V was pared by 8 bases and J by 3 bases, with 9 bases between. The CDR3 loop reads CASGTQTDTQYF. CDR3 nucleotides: TGTGCCAGCGGGACTCAAACAGATACGCAGTATTTT.

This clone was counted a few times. CDR3 nucleotides: TGTGCCAGTAGTATAGATACTATCGTGGTGAACACTGAAGCTTTCTTT. It is translated as CASSIDTIVVNTEAFF. The V and J genes are TRBV19 and TRBJ1-1; D is uncertain. The germline V gene has CDR1 LNHDA and CDR2 SQIVND (reference sequence). This CDR3 comprises 16 residues. V lost 0 bases to trimming and J lost 0 bases, with 11 bases between them.

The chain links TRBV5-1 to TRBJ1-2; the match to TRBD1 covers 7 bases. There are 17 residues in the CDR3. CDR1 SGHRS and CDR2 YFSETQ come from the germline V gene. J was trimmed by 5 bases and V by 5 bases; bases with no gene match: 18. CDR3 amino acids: CASSPGTFYRGIYGYTF. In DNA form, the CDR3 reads TGCGCCAGCAGTCCCGGGACGTTTTACAGGGGAATATATGGCTACACCTTC.

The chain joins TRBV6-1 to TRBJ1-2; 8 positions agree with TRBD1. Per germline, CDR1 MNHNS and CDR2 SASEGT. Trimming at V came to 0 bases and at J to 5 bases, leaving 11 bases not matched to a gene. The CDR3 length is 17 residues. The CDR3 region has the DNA TGTGCCAGCAGTGAAGCAACAGGGGGGCTAGCAAGGTATGGCTACACCTTC. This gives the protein CASSEATGGLARYGYTF.

The CDR3 nucleotides are TGTGCCTGGAGTGTACCGTCAGGGCGAAATCAGCCCCAGCATTTT. Amino acids: CAWSVPSGRNQPQHF. V is TRBV30 and J is TRBJ1-5; tentative D call: TRBD1 (5 bases). The germline V gene has CDR1 GTSNPN and CDR2 SVGIG (reference sequence). This CDR3 spans 15 amino acids. Trimming stripped 0 bases from V and 4 bases from J, with 13 bases between.

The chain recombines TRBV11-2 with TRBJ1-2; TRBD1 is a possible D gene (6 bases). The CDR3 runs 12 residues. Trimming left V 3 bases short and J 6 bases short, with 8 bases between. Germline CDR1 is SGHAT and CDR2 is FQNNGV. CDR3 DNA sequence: TGTGCCAGCAGCTTCGGGACAAATGGCTACACCTTC. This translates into CASSFGTNGYTF.

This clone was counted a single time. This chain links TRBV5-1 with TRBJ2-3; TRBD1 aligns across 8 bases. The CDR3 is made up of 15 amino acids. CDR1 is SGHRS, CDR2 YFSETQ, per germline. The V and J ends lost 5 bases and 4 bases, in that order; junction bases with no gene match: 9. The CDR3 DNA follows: TGCGCCAGCAGTAGTCAGGGGGCGCGGTCAGATACGCAGTATTTT. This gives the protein CASSSQGARSDTQYF.

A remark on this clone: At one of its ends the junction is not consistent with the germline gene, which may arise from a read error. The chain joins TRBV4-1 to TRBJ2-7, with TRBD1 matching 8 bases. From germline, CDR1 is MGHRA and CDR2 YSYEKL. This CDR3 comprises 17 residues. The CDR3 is CASSHDLGGQASHEQYF. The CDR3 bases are TGCGCCAGCAGCCACGACCTCGGGGGACAGGCCTCCCACGAGCAGTACTTC.

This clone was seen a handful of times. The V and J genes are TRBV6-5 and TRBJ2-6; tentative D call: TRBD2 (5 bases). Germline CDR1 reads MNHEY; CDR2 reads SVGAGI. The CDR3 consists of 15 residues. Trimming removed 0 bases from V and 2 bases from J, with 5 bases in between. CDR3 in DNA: TGTGCCAGCAGTTACTCGGAGGCTGGGGCCAACGTCCTGACTTTC. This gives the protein CASSYSEAGANVLTF.

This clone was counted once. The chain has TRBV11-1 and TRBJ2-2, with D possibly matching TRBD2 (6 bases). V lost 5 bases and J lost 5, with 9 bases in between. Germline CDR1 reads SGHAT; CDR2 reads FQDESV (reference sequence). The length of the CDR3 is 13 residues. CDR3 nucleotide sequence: TGTGCCAGCAGCCGCGGGGAAACCGGGGAGCTGTTTTTT. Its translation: CASSRGETGELFF.

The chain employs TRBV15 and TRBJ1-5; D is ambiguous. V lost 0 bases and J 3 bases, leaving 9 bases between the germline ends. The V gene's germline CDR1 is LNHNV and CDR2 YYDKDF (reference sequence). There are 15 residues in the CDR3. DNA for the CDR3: TGTGCCACCAGCAGAGATCCGAGGTACAATCAGCCCCAGCATTTT. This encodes CATSRDPRYNQPQHF.